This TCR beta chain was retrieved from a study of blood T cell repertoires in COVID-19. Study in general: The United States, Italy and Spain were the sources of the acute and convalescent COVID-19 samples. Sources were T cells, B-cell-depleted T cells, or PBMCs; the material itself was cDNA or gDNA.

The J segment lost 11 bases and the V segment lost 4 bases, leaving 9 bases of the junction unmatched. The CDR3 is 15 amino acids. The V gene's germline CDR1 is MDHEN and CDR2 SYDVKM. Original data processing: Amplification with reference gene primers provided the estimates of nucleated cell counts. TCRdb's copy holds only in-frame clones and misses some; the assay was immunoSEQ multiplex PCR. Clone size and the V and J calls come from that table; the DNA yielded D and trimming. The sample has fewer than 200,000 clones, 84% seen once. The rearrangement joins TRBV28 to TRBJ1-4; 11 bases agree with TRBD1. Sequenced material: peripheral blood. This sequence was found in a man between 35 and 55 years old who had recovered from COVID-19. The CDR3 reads CASSSPGTGGSKLFF. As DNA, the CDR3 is TGTGCCAGCAGTTCTCCCGGGACAGGGGGATCCAAACTGTTTTTT.